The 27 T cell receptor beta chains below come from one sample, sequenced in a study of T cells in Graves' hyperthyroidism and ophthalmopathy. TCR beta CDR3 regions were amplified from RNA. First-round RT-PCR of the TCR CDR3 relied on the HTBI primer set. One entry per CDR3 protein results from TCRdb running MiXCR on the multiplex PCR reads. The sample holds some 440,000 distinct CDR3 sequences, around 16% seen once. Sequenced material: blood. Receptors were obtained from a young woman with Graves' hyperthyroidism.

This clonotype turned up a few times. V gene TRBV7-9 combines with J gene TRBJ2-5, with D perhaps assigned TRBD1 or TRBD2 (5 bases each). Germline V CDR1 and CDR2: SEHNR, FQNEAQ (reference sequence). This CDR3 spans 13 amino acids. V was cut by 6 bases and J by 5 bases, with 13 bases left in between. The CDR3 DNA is TGTGCCAGCAGTCCACGGGACGGGGAGACCCAGTACTTC. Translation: CASSPRDGETQYF.

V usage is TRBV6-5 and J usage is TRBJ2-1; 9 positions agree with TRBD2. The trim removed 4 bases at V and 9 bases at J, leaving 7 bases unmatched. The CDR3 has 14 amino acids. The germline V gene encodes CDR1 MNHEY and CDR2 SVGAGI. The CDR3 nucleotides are TGTGCCAGCAGTTCCTTAGCTAGCGGGATTGAGCAGTTCTTC. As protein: CASSSLASGIEQFF.

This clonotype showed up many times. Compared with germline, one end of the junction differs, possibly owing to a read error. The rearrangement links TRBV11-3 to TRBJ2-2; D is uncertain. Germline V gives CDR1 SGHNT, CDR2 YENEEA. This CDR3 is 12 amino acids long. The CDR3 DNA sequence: TGTGCCAGCAGTTTAGACACCGGGGAGCTGTTTTTT. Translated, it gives CASSLDTGELFF.

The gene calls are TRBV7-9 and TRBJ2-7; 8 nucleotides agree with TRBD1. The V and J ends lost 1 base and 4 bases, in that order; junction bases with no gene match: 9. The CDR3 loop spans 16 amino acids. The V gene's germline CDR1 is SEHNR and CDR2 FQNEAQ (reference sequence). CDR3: CASSLGTGTGPYEQYF. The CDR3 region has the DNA TGTGCCAGCAGCTTAGGTACCGGGACAGGCCCTTACGAGCAGTACTTC.

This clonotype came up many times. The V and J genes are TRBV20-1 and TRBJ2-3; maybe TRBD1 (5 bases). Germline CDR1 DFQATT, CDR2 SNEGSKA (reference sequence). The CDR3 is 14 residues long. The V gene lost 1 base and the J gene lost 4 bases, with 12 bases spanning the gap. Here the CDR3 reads CSARAGQIPDTQYF. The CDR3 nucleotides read TGCAGTGCTAGAGCAGGGCAGATACCAGATACGCAGTATTTT.

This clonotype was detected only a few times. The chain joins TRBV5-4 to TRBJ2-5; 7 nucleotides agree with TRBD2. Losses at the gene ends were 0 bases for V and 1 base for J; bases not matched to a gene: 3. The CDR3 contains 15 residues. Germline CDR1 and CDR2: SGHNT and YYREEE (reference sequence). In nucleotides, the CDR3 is TGTGCCAGCAGCTTGGCCGGGGGGAGCCAAGAGACCCAGTACTTC. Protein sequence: CASSLAGGSQETQYF. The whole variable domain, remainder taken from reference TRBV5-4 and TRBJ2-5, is ETGVTQSPTHLIKTRGQQVTLRCSSQSGHNTVSWYQQALGQGPQFIFQYYREEENGRGNFPPRFSGLQFPNYSSELNVNALELDDSALYLCASSLAGGSQETQYFGPGTRLLVL.

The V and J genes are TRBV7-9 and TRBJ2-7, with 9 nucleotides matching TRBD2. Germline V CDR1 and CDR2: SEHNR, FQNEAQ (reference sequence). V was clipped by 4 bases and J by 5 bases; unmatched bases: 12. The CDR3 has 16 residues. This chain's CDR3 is CASSSFGGTSNDEQYF. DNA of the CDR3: TGTGCCAGCAGCTCTTTTGGCGGGACTAGCAACGACGAGCAGTACTTC.

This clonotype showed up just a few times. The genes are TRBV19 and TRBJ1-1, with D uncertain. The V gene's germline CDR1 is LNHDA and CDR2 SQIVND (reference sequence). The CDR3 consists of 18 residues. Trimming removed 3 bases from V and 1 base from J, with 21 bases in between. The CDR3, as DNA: TGTGCCAGTAGTATTTCAGGTCGGAGAAATACGAGGAACACTGAAGCTTTCTTT. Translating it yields CASSISGRRNTRNTEAFF.

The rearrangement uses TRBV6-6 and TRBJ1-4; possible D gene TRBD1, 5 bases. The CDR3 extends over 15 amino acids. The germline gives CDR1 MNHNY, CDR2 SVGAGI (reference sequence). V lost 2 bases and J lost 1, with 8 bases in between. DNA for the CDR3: TGTGCCAGCAGTTACCGGGACGGAACTAATGAAAAACTGTTTTTT. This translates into CASSYRDGTNEKLFF.

CDR3 DNA: TGTGCCAGCAGTTTAGCGCCTTCCGGGGAGCTGTTTTTT. Its protein is CASSLAPSGELFF. The gene calls are TRBV12-3 or TRBV12-4 and TRBJ2-2; no clear D gene. V was clipped by 0 bases and J by 6 bases, with 5 bases between them. The CDR3 runs 13 residues.

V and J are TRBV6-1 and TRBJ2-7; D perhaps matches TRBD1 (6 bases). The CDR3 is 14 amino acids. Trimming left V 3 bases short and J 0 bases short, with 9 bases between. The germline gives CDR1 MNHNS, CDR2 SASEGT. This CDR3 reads CASSDQGPSYEQYF. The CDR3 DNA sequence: TGTGCCAGCAGTGATCAGGGGCCCTCCTACGAGCAGTACTTC.

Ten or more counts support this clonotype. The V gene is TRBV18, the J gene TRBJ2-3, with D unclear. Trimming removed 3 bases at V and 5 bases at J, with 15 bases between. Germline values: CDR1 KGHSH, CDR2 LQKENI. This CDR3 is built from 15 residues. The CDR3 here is CASSPFTERGDTQYF. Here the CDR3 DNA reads TGTGCCAGCTCACCTTTTACCGAGAGAGGAGATACGCAGTATTTT.

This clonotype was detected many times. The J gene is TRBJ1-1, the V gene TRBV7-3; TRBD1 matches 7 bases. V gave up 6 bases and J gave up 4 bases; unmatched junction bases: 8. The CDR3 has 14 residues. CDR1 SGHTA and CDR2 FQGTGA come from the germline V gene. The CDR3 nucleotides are TGTGCCAGCAGTCCAGAGGGGGCGTCCACTGAAGCTTTCTTT. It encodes CASSPEGASTEAFF.

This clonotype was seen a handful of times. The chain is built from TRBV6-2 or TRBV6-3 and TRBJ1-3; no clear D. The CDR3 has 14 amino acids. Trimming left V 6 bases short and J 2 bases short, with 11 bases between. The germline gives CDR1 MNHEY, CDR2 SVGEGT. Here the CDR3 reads CASRYTKTGNTIYF. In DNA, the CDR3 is TGTGCCAGCAGGTACACCAAGACTGGAAACACCATATATTTT.

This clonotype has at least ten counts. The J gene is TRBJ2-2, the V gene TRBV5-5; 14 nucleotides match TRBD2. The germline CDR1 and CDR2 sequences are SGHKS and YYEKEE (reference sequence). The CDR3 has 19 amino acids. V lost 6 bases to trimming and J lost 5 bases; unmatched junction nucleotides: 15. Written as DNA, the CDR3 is TGTGCCAGCATCCCCGACCAGGGACTAGCGGGAGTGGGTACCGGGGAGCTGTTTTTT. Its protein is CASIPDQGLAGVGTGELFF.

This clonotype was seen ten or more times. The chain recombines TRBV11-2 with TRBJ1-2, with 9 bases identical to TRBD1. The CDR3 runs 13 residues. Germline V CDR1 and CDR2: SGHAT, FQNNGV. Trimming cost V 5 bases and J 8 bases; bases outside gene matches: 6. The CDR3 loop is CASSLWTGEGYTF. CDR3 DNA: TGTGCCAGCAGCCTATGGACAGGGGAGGGCTACACCTTC.

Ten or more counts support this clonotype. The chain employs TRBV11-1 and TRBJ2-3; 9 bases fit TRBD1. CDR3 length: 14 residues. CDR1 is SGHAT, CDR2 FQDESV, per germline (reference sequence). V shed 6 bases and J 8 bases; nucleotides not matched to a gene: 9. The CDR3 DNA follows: TGTGCCAGCAGTCGGGACAGGGTCCCCTCTACGCAGTATTTT. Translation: CASSRDRVPSTQYF.

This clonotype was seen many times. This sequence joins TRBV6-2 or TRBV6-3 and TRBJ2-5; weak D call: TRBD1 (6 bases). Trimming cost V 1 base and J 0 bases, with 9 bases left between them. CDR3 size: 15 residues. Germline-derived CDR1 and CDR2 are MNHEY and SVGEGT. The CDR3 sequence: CASSYYRDDQETQYF. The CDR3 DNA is TGTGCCAGCAGTTACTACAGGGATGACCAAGAGACCCAGTACTTC.

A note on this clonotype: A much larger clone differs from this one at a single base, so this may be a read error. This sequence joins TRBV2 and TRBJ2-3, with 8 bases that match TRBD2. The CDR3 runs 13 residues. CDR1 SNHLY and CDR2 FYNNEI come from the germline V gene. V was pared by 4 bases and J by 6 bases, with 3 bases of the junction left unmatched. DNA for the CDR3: TGTGCCAGCAGTGGAGCGGGAGCGGATACGCAGTATTTT. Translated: CASSGAGADTQYF.

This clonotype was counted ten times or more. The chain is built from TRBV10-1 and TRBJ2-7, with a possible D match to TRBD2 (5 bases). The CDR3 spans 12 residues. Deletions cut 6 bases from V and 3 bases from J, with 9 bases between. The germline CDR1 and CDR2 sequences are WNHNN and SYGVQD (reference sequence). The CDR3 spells CASRTGDYEQYF. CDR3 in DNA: TGCGCCAGCAGGACCGGGGACTACGAGCAGTACTTC.

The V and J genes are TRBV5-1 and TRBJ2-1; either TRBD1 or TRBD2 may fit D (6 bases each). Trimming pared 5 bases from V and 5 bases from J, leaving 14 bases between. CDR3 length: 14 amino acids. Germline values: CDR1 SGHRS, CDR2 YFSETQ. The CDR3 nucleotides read TGCGCCAGCAGTCGGACCGGGGGCAACAATGAGCAGTTCTTC. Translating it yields CASSRTGGNNEQFF.

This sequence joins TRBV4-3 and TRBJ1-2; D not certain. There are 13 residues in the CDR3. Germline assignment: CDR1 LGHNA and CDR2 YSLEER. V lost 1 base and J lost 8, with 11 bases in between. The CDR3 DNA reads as TGCGCCAGCAGCCAAGGGGAGGGCGGAGGCTACACCTTC. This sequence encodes CASSQGEGGGYTF.

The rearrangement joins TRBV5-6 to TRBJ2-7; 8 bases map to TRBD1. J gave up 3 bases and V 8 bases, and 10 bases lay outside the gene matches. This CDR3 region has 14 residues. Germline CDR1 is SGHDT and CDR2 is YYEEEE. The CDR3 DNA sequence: TGTGCCAGTAAATTCAGACAGGGGAACTACGAGCAGTACTTC. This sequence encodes CASKFRQGNYEQYF.

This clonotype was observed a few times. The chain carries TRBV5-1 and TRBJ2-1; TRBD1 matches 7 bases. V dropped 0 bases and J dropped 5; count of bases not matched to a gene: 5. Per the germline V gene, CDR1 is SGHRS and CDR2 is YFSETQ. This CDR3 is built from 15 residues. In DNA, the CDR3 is TGCGCCAGCAGCTTGGTCAGGGGGATTAACAATGAGCAGTTCTTC. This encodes CASSLVRGINNEQFF.

The CDR3 DNA reads as TGCGCCAGCAACCAGGGCAGAGCCAAAAACATTCAGTACTTC. It is translated as CASNQGRAKNIQYF. The V gene is TRBV10-1, the J gene TRBJ2-4; TRBD1 is a possible D gene (5 bases). Germline V CDR1 and CDR2: WNHNN, SYGVQD (reference sequence). V was cut by 7 bases and J by 0 bases, with 10 bases left in between. This CDR3 has 14 amino acids.

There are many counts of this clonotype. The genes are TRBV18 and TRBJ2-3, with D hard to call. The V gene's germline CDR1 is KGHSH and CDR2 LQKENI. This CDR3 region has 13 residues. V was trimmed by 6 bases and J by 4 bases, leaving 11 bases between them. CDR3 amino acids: CASSPRSPDTQYF. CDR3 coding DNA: TGTGCCAGCTCCCCTCGAAGTCCAGATACGCAGTATTTT.

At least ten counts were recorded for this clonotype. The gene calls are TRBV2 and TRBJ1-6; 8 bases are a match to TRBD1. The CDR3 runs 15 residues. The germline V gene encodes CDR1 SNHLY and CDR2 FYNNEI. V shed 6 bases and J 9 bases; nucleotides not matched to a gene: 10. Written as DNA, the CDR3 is TGTGCCAGCAGCCATGGACAGGGTTCAGGTTCACCCCTCCACTTT. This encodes CASSHGQGSGSPLHF.